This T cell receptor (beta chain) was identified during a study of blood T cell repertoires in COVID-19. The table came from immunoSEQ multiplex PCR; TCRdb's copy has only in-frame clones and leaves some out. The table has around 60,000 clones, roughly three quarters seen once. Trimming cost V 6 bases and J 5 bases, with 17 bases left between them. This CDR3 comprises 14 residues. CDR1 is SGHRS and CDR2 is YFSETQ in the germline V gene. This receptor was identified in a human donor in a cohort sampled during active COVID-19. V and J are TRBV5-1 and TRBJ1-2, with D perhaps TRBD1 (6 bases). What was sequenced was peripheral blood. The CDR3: CASTDPGTIYGYTF. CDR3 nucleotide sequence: TGCGCCAGCACGGATCCCGGGACAATTTATGGCTACACCTTC.